The source of this TCR beta chain is a study of blood T cell repertoires in COVID-19. The CDR3 length is 15 residues. V lost 0 bases to trimming and J lost 2 bases, with 11 bases between them. The germline V gene has CDR1 KGHSH and CDR2 LQKENI. TCRdb's table, derived via immunoSEQ multiplex PCR, lists solely in-frame clones and lacks some. There are approximately 100,000 clones in the sample; around 84% occur only once, and 7% to 9.5% lies in the top ten. The TCR was taken from a woman aged 80 or over with active or convalescent COVID-19. This chain joins TRBV18 and TRBJ2-7, with a possible D match to TRBD2 (5 bases). Sequencing used peripheral blood. CDR3 residues: CASSPPTSPAYEQYF. DNA for the CDR3: TGTGCCAGCTCACCACCTACTAGTCCGGCCTACGAGCAGTACTTC.